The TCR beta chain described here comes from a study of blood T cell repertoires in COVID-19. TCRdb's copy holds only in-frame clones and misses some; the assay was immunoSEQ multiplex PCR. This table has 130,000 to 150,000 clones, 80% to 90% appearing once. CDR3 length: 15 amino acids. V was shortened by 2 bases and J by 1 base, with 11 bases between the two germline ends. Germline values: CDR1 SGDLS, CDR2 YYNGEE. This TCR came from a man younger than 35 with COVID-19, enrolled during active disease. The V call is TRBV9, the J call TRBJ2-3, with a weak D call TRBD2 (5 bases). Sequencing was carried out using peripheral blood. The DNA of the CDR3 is TGTGCCAGCAGCGTCGAGGGTAGCGGCACAGATACGCAGTATTTT. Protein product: CASSVEGSGTDTQYF.